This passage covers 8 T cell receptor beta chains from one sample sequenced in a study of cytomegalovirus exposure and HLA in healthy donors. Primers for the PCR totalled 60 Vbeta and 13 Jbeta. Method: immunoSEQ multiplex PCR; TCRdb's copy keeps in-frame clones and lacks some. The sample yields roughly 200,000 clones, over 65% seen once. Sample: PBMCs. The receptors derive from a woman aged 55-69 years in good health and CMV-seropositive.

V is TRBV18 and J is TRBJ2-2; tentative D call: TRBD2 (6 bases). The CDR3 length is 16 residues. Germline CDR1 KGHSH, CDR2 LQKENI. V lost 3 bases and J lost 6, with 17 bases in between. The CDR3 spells CASSPPTSGRSGELFF. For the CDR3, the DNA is TGTGCCAGCTCACCGCCAACTTCAGGGAGGTCCGGGGAGCTGTTTTTT.

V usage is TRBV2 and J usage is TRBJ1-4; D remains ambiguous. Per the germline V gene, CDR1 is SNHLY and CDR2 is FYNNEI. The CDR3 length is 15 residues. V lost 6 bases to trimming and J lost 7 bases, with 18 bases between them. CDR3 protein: CASRHEGLGGEKLFF. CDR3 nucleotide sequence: TGTGCCAGCAGACACGAGGGCCTCGGCGGTGAAAAACTGTTTTTT. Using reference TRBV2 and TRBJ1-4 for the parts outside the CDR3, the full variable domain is EPEVTQTPSHQVTQMGQEVILRCVPISNHLYFYWYRQILGQKVEFLVSFYNNEISEKSEIFDDQFSVERPDGSNFTLKIRSTKLEDSAMYFCASRHEGLGGEKLFFGSGTQLSVL.

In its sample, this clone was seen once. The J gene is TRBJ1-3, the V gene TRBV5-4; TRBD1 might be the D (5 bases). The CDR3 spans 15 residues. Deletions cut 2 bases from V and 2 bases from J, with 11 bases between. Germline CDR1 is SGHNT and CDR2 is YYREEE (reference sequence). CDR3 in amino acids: CASSFDSSPGNTIYF. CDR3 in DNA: TGTGCCAGCAGCTTTGACAGTTCGCCTGGAAACACCATATATTTT.

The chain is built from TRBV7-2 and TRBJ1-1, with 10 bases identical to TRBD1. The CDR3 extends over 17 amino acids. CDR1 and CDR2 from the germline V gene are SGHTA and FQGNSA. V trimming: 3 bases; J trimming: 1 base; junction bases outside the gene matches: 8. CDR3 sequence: CASSFPTGGIANTEAFF. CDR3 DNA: TGTGCCAGCAGCTTTCCGACAGGGGGCATCGCGAACACTGAAGCTTTCTTT.

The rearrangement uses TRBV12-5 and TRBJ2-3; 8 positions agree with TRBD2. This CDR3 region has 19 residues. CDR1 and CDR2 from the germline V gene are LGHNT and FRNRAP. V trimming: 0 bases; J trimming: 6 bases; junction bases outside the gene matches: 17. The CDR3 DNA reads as TGTGCTAGTGGTTTGGTACTTTCGTCGGGTCGCGGGAGGCGGGATACGCAGTATTTT. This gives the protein CASGLVLSSGRGRRDTQYF.

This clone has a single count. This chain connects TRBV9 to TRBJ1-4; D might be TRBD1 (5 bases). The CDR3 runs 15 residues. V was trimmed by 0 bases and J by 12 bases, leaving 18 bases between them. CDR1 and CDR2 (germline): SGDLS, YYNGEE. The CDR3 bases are TGTGCCAGCAGCGTAGAAACAGGAGGGCCATCTGAACTGTTTTTT. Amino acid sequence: CASSVETGGPSELFF. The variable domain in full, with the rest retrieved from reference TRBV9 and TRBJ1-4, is DSGVTQTPKHLITATGQRVTLRCSPRSGDLSVYWYQQSLDQGLQFLIQYYNGEERAKGNILERFSAQQFPDLHSELNLSSLELGDSALYFCASSVETGGPSELFFGSGTQLSVL.

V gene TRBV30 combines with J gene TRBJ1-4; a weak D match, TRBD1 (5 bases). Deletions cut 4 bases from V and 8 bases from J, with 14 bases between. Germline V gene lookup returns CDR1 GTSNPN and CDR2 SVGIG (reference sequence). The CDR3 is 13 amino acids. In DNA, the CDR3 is TGTGCCTGGACCGGTGACAGAGAGGAAAAACTGTTTTTT. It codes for CAWTGDREEKLFF.

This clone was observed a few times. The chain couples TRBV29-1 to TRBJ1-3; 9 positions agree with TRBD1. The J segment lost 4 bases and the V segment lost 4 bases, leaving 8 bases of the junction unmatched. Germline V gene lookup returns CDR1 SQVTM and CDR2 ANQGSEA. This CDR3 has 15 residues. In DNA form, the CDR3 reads TGCAGCGTTGCCCCCGGGACAGGGCAAGGAAACACCATATATTTT. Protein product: CSVAPGTGQGNTIYF. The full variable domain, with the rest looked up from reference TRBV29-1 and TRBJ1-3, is SAVISQKPSRDICQRGTSLTIQCQVDSQVTMMFWYRQQPGQSLTLIATANQGSEATYESGFVIDKFPISRPNLTFSTLTVSNMSPEDSSIYLCSVAPGTGQGNTIYFGEGSWLTVV.